The sample holds one count of the clone carrying this TCR beta chain. The antigen remains unidentified. The entry originates in a study of identical twins. Carrying unique molecular identifiers, the cDNA also gained a universal primer site through template switching. One entry per CDR3 protein, called by TCRdb with MiXCR from the 5' RACE reads. The sample carries around 1.7 million distinct CDR3 sequences, roughly a third recorded once. Broader study findings: It was possible that invariant MAIT and iNKT cells partly confounded the zero-insertion analyses. Sequences that were beta out-of-frame showed weaker excess twin sharing. Monozygotic twins shared more out-of-frame TCR alpha than recombination models predicted.

The CDR3 spans 15 residues. Trimming cost V 6 bases and J 2 bases; bases outside gene matches: 9. Per the germline V gene, CDR1 is DFQATT and CDR2 is SNEGSKA (reference sequence). This rearrangement joins TRBV20-1 to TRBJ2-3; TRBD2 aligns across 9 bases. This sequence was found in a newborn girl in good health. Material: cord blood. The CDR3 region is CSAPRAGGFTDTQYF. As DNA, the CDR3 is TGCAGTGCCCCCAGGGCGGGGGGGTTCACAGATACGCAGTATTTT.